A selection of T cell receptor beta chains follows, all from one sample in a study of blood T cell repertoires in COVID-19. Clones were sequenced by immunoSEQ multiplex PCR, and TCRdb holds only the in-frame ones, with some missing. Of a few hundred thousand clones listed, around 87% are singletons. The sequenced sample was PBMCs or T cells enriched from blood (not recorded which). The receptors derive from a man aged 35-49 years in a cohort exposed to, infected with or recovered from COVID-19 (not recorded which). Both conserved end residues are part of each CDR3. The D gene is left open where the match is weak. Some rows have no size entry. The others give once, few or many, or a class for an expanded clone.

size | J | V | D | CDR3 | DNA
NA | TRBJ1-6 | TRBV19 | NA | CASSLPGARNSPLHF | TGTGCCAGTAGCCTCCCCGGCGCGAGGAATTCACCCCTCCACTTT
NA | TRBJ2-1 | TRBV3-1/TRBV3-2 | TRBD2 | CASSRASGGGNEQFF | TGTGCCAGCAGCCGGGCTAGCGGGGGGGGTAATGAGCAGTTCTTC
NA | TRBJ2-7 | TRBV10-2 | NA | CASTLRRDEQYF | TGCGCCAGCACCCTCCGCCGGGACGAGCAGTACTTC
NA | TRBJ2-3 | TRBV19 | NA | CASSHRDLLDTQYF | TGTGCCAGTAGTCACAGGGATCTTTTAGATACGCAGTATTTT
NA | TRBJ2-1 | TRBV7-9 | TRBD2 | CASTPGGYNEQFF | TGTGCCAGTACCCCGGGAGGGTACAATGAGCAGTTCTTC
NA | TRBJ1-2 | TRBV5-6 | NA | CASSLGAYVGAYGYTF | TGTGCCAGCAGCTTGGGGGCGTATGTGGGAGCTTATGGCTACACCTTC
NA | TRBJ1-5 | TRBV10-2 | NA | CASSESGQGNQPQHF | TGCGCCAGCAGTGAGTCGGGGCAGGGCAATCAGCCCCAGCATTTT
NA | TRBJ1-2 | TRBV4-1 | TRBD1 | CASSQDYRGRFGYTF | TGCGCCAGCAGCCAAGATTACAGGGGACGATTTGGCTACACCTTC
NA | TRBJ1-4 | TRBV5-1 | NA | CASSLAQGEGKLFF | TGCGCCAGCAGCTTGGCACAGGGTGAGGGTAAACTGTTTTTT
NA | TRBJ2-3 | TRBV6-2/TRBV6-3 | TRBD2 | CASSAPLAGGKDTQYF | TGTGCCAGCAGTGCGCCACTAGCGGGAGGGAAAGATACGCAGTATTTT
NA | TRBJ2-2 | TRBV9 | NA | CASSASLGELFF | TGTGCCAGCAGCGCGAGCCTGGGGGAGCTGTTTTTT
NA | TRBJ2-3 | TRBV7-3 | NA | CASSPGLASTDTQYF | TGTGCCAGCAGCCCAGGTTTGGCGAGCACAGATACGCAGTATTTT
NA | TRBJ2-7 | TRBV5-6 | TRBD1 | CASSSGTGSSYEQYF | TGTGCCAGCAGCTCAGGGACAGGGAGCTCCTACGAGCAGTACTTC
NA | TRBJ1-1 | TRBV27 | NA | CASSFSGSTEAFF | TGTGCCAGCAGTTTCTCCGGGAGCACTGAAGCTTTCTTT
few | TRBJ1-5 | TRBV6-5 | TRBD1 | CASRDRGQRPQHF | TGTGCCAGCAGGGACAGGGGGCAGCGGCCCCAGCATTTT
few | TRBJ1-1 | TRBV7-9 | NA | CASSSTENTEAFF | TGTGCCAGCAGCTCGACAGAGAACACTGAAGCTTTCTTT
NA | TRBJ2-3 | TRBV28 | NA | CASSLFGQGLTDTQYF | TGTGCCAGCAGTTTATTCGGCCAGGGCCTCACAGATACGCAGTATTTT
NA | TRBJ2-3 | TRBV9 | NA | CASSKGGDSDTQYF | TGTGCCAGCAGCAAAGGGGGTGACTCAGATACGCAGTATTTT
NA | TRBJ2-3 | TRBV23-1 | TRBD1 | CASRSFKLDRGSTDTQYF | TGCGCCAGCAGATCCTTTAAATTGGACAGGGGTTCGACAGATACGCAGTATTTT
NA | TRBJ1-2 | TRBV7-4 | NA | CASSGPKRQAGAYGYTF | TGTGCCAGCAGCGGCCCAAAAAGGCAGGCGGGGGCCTATGGCTACACCTTC
NA | TRBJ1-2 | TRBV27 | NA | CASSLGGLAGYTF | TGTGCCAGCAGTTTGGGGGGGTTGGCGGGCTACACCTTC
NA | TRBJ2-7 | TRBV28 | NA | CASSSQWSGYEQYF | TGTGCCAGCAGTTCCCAGTGGAGCGGTTACGAGCAGTACTTC
NA | TRBJ1-1 | TRBV6-2/TRBV6-3 | NA | CASSYGGRAFF | TGTGCCAGCAGTTATGGAGGGAGAGCTTTCTTT
once | TRBJ2-5 | TRBV3-1/TRBV3-2 | TRBD2 | CASSRSGRMSETQYF | TGTGCCAGCAGCCGTAGCGGGAGAATGTCTGAGACCCAGTACTTC
NA | TRBJ2-2 | TRBV5-1 | TRBD1 | CASSTGQGRTGELFF | TGCGCCAGCAGCACCGGACAGGGTCGGACCGGGGAGCTGTTTTTT
NA | TRBJ2-7 | TRBV3-1/TRBV3-2 | NA | CASSQRGQYEQYF | TGTGCCAGCAGCCAACGCGGACAGTACGAGCAGTACTTC